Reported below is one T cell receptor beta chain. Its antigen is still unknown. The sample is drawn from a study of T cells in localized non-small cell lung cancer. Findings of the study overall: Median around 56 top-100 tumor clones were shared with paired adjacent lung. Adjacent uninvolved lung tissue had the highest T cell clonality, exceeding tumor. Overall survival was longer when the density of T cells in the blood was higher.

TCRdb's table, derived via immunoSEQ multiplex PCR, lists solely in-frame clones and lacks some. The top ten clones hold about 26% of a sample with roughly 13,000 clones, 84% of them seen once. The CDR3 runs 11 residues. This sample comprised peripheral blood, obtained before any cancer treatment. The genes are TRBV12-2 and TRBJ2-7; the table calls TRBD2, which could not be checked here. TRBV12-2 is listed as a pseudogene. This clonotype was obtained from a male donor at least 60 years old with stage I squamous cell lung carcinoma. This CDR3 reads CASGHPGEQYF. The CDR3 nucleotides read TGTGCAAGTGGCCACCCGGGGGAGCAGTACTTC.